Listed below are T cell receptor beta chains from one sample, sequenced in a study of PD-1 blockade in classical Hodgkin lymphoma. Assay used: immunoSEQ multiplex PCR; TCRdb lists only in-frame clones, some missing. Here the sample spans around 11,000 clones, about 71% being singletons. The specimen comprised peripheral blood mononuclear cells (PBMCs), sampled at baseline. These receptors all come from a human donor with classical Hodgkin lymphoma. Each CDR3 is given with its conserved first and last residue. A D gene is named only where the DNA matches it firmly. Expanded clones are given a class, and other clones once, few, many or no size at all.

cdr3_aa cdr3_nt j_call clone_size v_call d_call cdr3_length
CASSLGLNEQFF TGTGCCAGCAGCTTAGGCCTCAATGAGCAGTTCTTC TRBJ2-1 few TRBV5-4 - 12
CASSSTAGRGEQYF TGTGCCAGCTCATCAACAGCAGGTCGTGGCGAGCAGTACTTC TRBJ2-7 - TRBV18 - 14
CAWSVGTPDYGYTF TGTGCCTGGAGTGTAGGGACTCCCGACTATGGCTACACCTTC TRBJ1-2 - TRBV30 - 14
CASSLATGHEKLFF TGCGCCAGCAGCTTGGCCACTGGGCATGAAAAACTGTTTTTT TRBJ1-4 - TRBV5-1 - 14
CASSLVARGTGELFF TGTGCCAGCAGCTTAGTGGCGCGGGGCACCGGGGAGCTGTTTTTT TRBJ2-2 - TRBV7-2 - 15
CASSLPVTNTEAFF TGTGCCAGCAGTCTCCCCGTGACGAACACTGAAGCTTTCTTT TRBJ1-1 few TRBV28 - 14
CAFHRGPGPDEQYF TGTGCCTTCCACAGGGGACCTGGACCGGACGAGCAGTACTTC TRBJ2-7 - TRBV2 TRBD1 14
CSVGQNTEAFF TGCAGCGTGGGACAGAACACTGAAGCTTTCTTT TRBJ1-1 - TRBV29-1 - 11
CASSLRASGDEQYF TGCGCCAGCAGCTTGAGAGCTAGCGGGGACGAGCAGTACTTC TRBJ2-7 - TRBV5-1 TRBD2 14
CASSFSGSGNTIYF TGTGCCAGTAGTTTTTCGGGCTCTGGAAACACCATATATTTT TRBJ1-3 - TRBV19 - 14
CAWSVPRPTDTQYF TGTGCCTGGAGTGTCCCCCGACCCACAGATACGCAGTATTTT TRBJ2-3 - TRBV30 - 14
CASSLDLTNSGRADEQYF TGTGCCAGCAGTTTAGACCTCACCAATAGCGGGAGGGCCGACGAGCAGTACTTC TRBJ2-7 - TRBV28 TRBD2 18
CASSQESGANVLTF TGCGCCAGCAGCCAAGAATCCGGGGCCAACGTCCTGACTTTC TRBJ2-6 few TRBV4-3 - 14
CASSRQSGYTF TGTGCCAGCAGCCGACAGAGTGGCTACACCTTC TRBJ1-2 - TRBV7-2 - 11
CASSQDISLNYEQYF TGCGCCAGCAGCCAAGATATATCCCTAAATTACGAGCAGTACTTC TRBJ2-7 - TRBV4-3 - 15
CASSITAGANTGELFF TGCGCCAGCAGCATAACAGCGGGAGCGAACACCGGGGAGCTGTTTTTT TRBJ2-2 - TRBV5-1 TRBD2 16
CASSFGGTTSYEQYF TGCGCCAGCAGCTTTGGAGGGACCACGTCCTACGAGCAGTACTTC TRBJ2-7 once TRBV5-1 - 15
CASSYSLRTDTQYF TGTGCCAGCAGTTACTCGCTTAGGACAGATACGCAGTATTTT TRBJ2-3 - TRBV6-5 - 14
CASSQIRGRASDEQFF TGCGCCAGCAGCCAAATACGCGGGAGGGCCAGCGATGAGCAGTTCTTC TRBJ2-1 - TRBV4-1 TRBD2 16
CASSLGGTAQETQYF TGTGCCAGCAGCTTAGGGGGGACAGCTCAAGAGACCCAGTACTTC TRBJ2-5 - TRBV7-7 TRBD1 15
CASSEEAAPQPQHF TGTGCCAGCAGTGAAGAGGCAGCACCTCAGCCCCAGCATTTT TRBJ1-5 medium-sized TRBV6-1 - 14
CASSTGTGSYNEQFF TGTGCCAGCAGTACCGGGACAGGGAGTTACAATGAGCAGTTCTTC TRBJ2-1 - TRBV6-5 TRBD1 15
CASSRQSSTEAFF TGTGCCAGCAGCCGCCAGTCAAGCACTGAAGCTTTCTTT TRBJ1-1 - TRBV6-5 - 13
CASSPTRQGLGYTF TGTGCCAGCAGCCCAACCCGACAGGGGCTTGGCTACACCTTC TRBJ1-2 - TRBV5-5 TRBD1 14
CASSTGQGANTEAFF TGCGCCAGCAGCACAGGGCAGGGGGCGAACACTGAAGCTTTCTTT TRBJ1-1 - TRBV5-1 TRBD1 15
CASRVGVYASEQYF TGTGCCAGTAGAGTGGGGGTATATGCCAGCGAGCAGTACTTC TRBJ2-7 - TRBV19 - 14
CASSYSNRGPPYEQYF TGTGCCAGCAGTTACTCGAACAGGGGGCCGCCCTACGAGCAGTACTTC TRBJ2-7 - TRBV6-5 TRBD1 16
CASRQERDSYNEQFF TGTGCCAGCAGGCAAGAGCGGGACTCCTACAATGAGCAGTTCTTC TRBJ2-1 medium-sized TRBV5-4 TRBD2 15
CASSRQGADTQYF TGTGCCAGCAGTCGACAGGGTGCAGATACGCAGTATTTT TRBJ2-3 - TRBV28 TRBD1 13
CASSPESDTQYF TGTGCCAGCTCACCAGAGTCAGATACGCAGTATTTT TRBJ2-3 few TRBV18 - 12
CASSEVEGVGGTQYF TGTGCCAGCAGTGAAGTAGAAGGGGTTGGAGGGACCCAGTACTTC TRBJ2-5 - TRBV6-1 - 15
CASSLTFGRGTGELFF TGTGCCAGCAGCTTAACCTTCGGACGAGGCACCGGGGAGCTGTTTTTT TRBJ2-2 - TRBV7-3 - 16
CASRRLAGSTDTQYF TGTGCCAGCAGGAGACTAGCGGGTAGCACAGATACGCAGTATTTT TRBJ2-3 few TRBV2 TRBD2 15
CASRSGTGGEKLFF TGTGCCAGTCGATCCGGGACAGGGGGTGAAAAACTGTTTTTT TRBJ1-4 - TRBV19 TRBD1 14
CASSLGRGNEKLFF TGCGCCAGCAGCTTGGGACGAGGAAATGAAAAACTGTTTTTT TRBJ1-4 few TRBV5-1 - 14
CASLPGVGNTEAFF TGTGCCTCCCTCCCGGGGGTAGGAAACACTGAAGCTTTCTTT TRBJ1-1 few TRBV7-2 - 14
CASSIDRGRSTGELFF TGTGCCAGTAGTATTGACAGGGGGCGAAGCACCGGGGAGCTGTTTTTT TRBJ2-2 few TRBV19 TRBD1 16
CASLTRRTGELFF TGTGCCAGTCTAACGCGTCGGACCGGGGAGCTGTTTTTT TRBJ2-2 - TRBV19 - 13
CASSQVISVIGGSEQFF TGCGCCAGCAGCCAAGTTATATCTGTTATCGGGGGGTCCGAGCAGTTCTTC TRBJ2-1 - TRBV4-1 TRBD2 17